Listed below are T cell receptor beta chains from one sample, sequenced in a study of OX40 agonist ivuxolimab in advanced cancers. Clones were read by immunoSEQ multiplex PCR, and TCRdb kept only the in-frame ones, dropping some. The data hold 70,000 to 95,000 clones, with about 92% observed a single time. Specimen: CD4+ or CD8+ T cells sorted from blood, collected in a trial of the OX40 agonist ivuxolimab. These receptors originate from an adult with an advanced solid tumor such as melanoma, head and neck, liver or kidney cancer. Each CDR3 is given with its conserved first and last residue. Each record gives: clone size, J gene, V gene, D gene, CDR3 DNA, CDR3 protein. D genes are given only for firm matches. Clone size appears in some rows only: once, few, many, or a class for an expanded clone.

NA	TRBJ1-5	TRBV19	NA	TGTGCCAGTACGCAAAACACAGGGAGCAATCAGCCCCAGCATTTT	CASTQNTGSNQPQHF
NA	TRBJ2-7	TRBV7-3	NA	TGTGCCAGCGGGCCAGGCCCCTACGAGCAGTACTTC	CASGPGPYEQYF
NA	TRBJ2-1	TRBV6-5	NA	TGTGCCAGCAGCCCCGCGCATACCTACAATGAGCAGTTCTTC	CASSPAHTYNEQFF
NA	TRBJ2-3	TRBV27	TRBD1	TGTGCCAGCAGAAGAACAGGGGAAGATACGCAGTATTTT	CASRRTGEDTQYF
NA	TRBJ2-1	TRBV9	NA	TGTGCCAGCAGCGTAGATCCCGACACGAGCTCCTACAATGAGCAGTTCTTC	CASSVDPDTSSYNEQFF
NA	TRBJ2-4	TRBV11-2	TRBD1	TGTGCCAGCAGCTTAACCACAGGGGGCCACGAAAACATTCAGTACTTC	CASSLTTGGHENIQYF
once	TRBJ2-4	TRBV6-5	TRBD1	TGTGCCAGCAGTCCCGGACAGGGGGCGTTAAACATTCAGTACTTC	CASSPGQGALNIQYF
NA	TRBJ2-3	TRBV18	NA	TGTGCCAGCTCACCAGATACTACGCAGTATTTT	CASSPDTTQYF
NA	TRBJ2-1	TRBV13	TRBD2	TGTGCCAGCAGCCCCGGCCTAGGGAGGGGTGAGCAGTTCTTC	CASSPGLGRGEQFF
NA	TRBJ1-4	TRBV6-5	NA	TGTGCCAGCAGGTTTGGAGGGATCAGTGAAAAACTGTTTTTT	CASRFGGISEKLFF
NA	TRBJ2-1	TRBV25-1	NA	TGTGCCAGCAGTGAATGGGCAGGTCAATACAATGAGCAGTTCTTC	CASSEWAGQYNEQFF
NA	TRBJ2-7	TRBV6-5	NA	TGTGCCAGCAGTCGCGGGGAGCTGTACGAGCAGTACTTC	CASSRGELYEQYF
NA	TRBJ2-7	TRBV9	NA	TGTGCCAGCAGCGTAGCCCCAGGGATCTCCTACGAGCAGTACTTC	CASSVAPGISYEQYF
NA	TRBJ1-1	TRBV10-1	NA	TGCGCCAGCAGTGGCCCGCTGGACACTGAAGCTTTCTTT	CASSGPLDTEAFF
NA	TRBJ2-3	TRBV5-4	NA	TGTGCCAGCACCCGGGGGCAGAGCACAGATACGCAGTATTTT	CASTRGQSTDTQYF
NA	TRBJ1-6	TRBV6-5	NA	TGTGCCAGCAGTTCCCCCTTTACCGGAGGGTCCCTCCACTTT	CASSSPFTGGSLHF
once	TRBJ2-3	TRBV9	TRBD2	TGTGCCAGCAGCGCACGACTAGCGGGAGGCGATACGCAGTATTTT	CASSARLAGGDTQYF
NA	TRBJ2-7	TRBV30	NA	TGTGCCATGGGCCGGGGGAGCGAGCAGTACTTC	CAMGRGSEQYF
NA	TRBJ2-5	TRBV28	NA	TGTGCCAGCAGTTTAGGAGGTGGGGGGGGCCCTCAAGAGACCCAGTACTTC	CASSLGGGGGPQETQYF
NA	TRBJ2-3	TRBV27	NA	TGTGCCAGCATGCGTCCCGCCACAGATACGCAGTATTTT	CASMRPATDTQYF
NA	TRBJ1-1	TRBV18	NA	TGTGCCAGCTCACCACCCTTATCGACAGTGAACACTGAAGCTTTCTTT	CASSPPLSTVNTEAFF
NA	TRBJ2-1	TRBV5-4	NA	TGTGCCAGCAGCTTGGGGCTGCAGGGGAGCTCCTACAATGAGCAGTTCTTC	CASSLGLQGSSYNEQFF
NA	TRBJ1-1	TRBV5-1	NA	TGCGCCAGCAGCTTCAGGGGCACTGAAGCTTTCTTT	CASSFRGTEAFF
NA	TRBJ1-3	TRBV23-1	NA	TGCGCCAGCAGTCCCCGGGGCTCTGGAAACACCATATATTTT	CASSPRGSGNTIYF
NA	TRBJ2-7	TRBV6-6	TRBD1	TGTGCCAGCAGGGGGACAGGGGGTAAGAACTCCTACGAGCAGTACTTC	CASRGTGGKNSYEQYF
NA	TRBJ1-1	TRBV6-5	TRBD1	TGTGCCAGCAGCAAACAGGGGGCTGTGAACACTGAAGCTTTCTTT	CASSKQGAVNTEAFF
NA	TRBJ2-1	TRBV5-1	NA	TGCGCCAGCAGCTTGAACTCCAACAATGAGCAGTTCTTC	CASSLNSNNEQFF
NA	TRBJ2-7	TRBV6-1	TRBD1	TGTGCCAGTGCGCCGGGACAGGGGAGCTCCTACGAGCAGTACTTC	CASAPGQGSSYEQYF
few	TRBJ2-1	TRBV11-3	TRBD1	TGTGCCAGCAGCTTCCACAGGACAGGGGATGAGCAGTTCTTC	CASSFHRTGDEQFF
NA	TRBJ2-1	TRBV30	NA	TGTGCCTGGGGATACAACAATGAGCAGTTCTTC	CAWGYNNEQFF
NA	TRBJ2-1	TRBV11-3	TRBD1	TGTGCCAGCAGTAGACAGGGCACAGACAATGAGCAGTTCTTC	CASSRQGTDNEQFF
NA	TRBJ2-6	TRBV9	NA	TGTGCCAGCAGCGTTTTCGGGGCAAACGCTGGGGCCAACGTCCTGACTTTC	CASSVFGANAGANVLTF
once	TRBJ2-1	TRBV2	NA	TGTGCCAGCAAGCCGCTTTCGGCAGTCTCCTACAATGAGCAGTTCTTC	CASKPLSAVSYNEQFF
NA	TRBJ2-1	TRBV11-3	TRBD2	TGTGCCAGCAGCTTAGCACCCCTGATGTTGGCGGGAGAATTTGAGCAGTTCTTC	CASSLAPLMLAGEFEQFF
NA	TRBJ1-4	TRBV11-3	NA	TGTGCCAGCAGCTTCCGAGTTAATGAAAAACTGTTTTTT	CASSFRVNEKLFF
NA	TRBJ2-1	TRBV9	TRBD2	TGTGCCAGCAGCGTAGCGGCTAGCGGGGGCCCCAATGAGCAGTTCTTC	CASSVAASGGPNEQFF
NA	TRBJ2-7	TRBV2	NA	TGTGCCAGCTTGGCAGGAAATACCAACGAGCAGTACTTC	CASLAGNTNEQYF
few	TRBJ1-1	TRBV7-9	TRBD1	TGTGCCAGCAGCTTATACACAGGGGCGGGAGAAGCTTTCTTT	CASSLYTGAGEAFF
NA	TRBJ2-7	TRBV5-6	NA	TGTGCCAGCAGCTCACATTACGAGCAGTACTTC	CASSSHYEQYF
NA	TRBJ2-2	TRBV5-6	NA	TGTGCCAGCAGCCTGTCGGGCACCGGGGAGCTGTTTTTT	CASSLSGTGELFF
NA	TRBJ2-5	TRBV7-6	TRBD2	TGTGCCAGCAGCCCTCGGGGGGGCGTTGAGACCCAGTACTTC	CASSPRGGVETQYF
NA	TRBJ2-5	TRBV18	NA	TGTGCCAGCTCACCACCCAACATCCAAGAGACCCAGTACTTC	CASSPPNIQETQYF
NA	TRBJ2-1	TRBV30	NA	TGTGCCCTCGGGACTCACCTCAATGAGCAGTTCTTC	CALGTHLNEQFF
NA	TRBJ2-5	TRBV6-7	TRBD1	TGTGCCAGCAGTGGGCGAGGGGGCTTGGAGACCCAGTACTTC	CASSGRGGLETQYF
NA	TRBJ2-2	TRBV5-6	TRBD2	TGTGCCAGCAGCTCCTACGGACGGGAGGGGGCCGGGGAGCTGTTTTTT	CASSSYGREGAGELFF
NA	TRBJ2-7	TRBV2	TRBD2	TGTGCCAGCAGCGCCGGGGGGTCCTCCTACGAGCAGTACTTC	CASSAGGSSYEQYF
NA	TRBJ2-2	TRBV4-1	NA	TGCGCCAGCAGCCAAGAAGCTCAAGTAGGCGGGGAGCTGTTTTTT	CASSQEAQVGGELFF
few	TRBJ2-1	TRBV6-5	NA	TGTGCCAGCAGAAATGTCGGGGGCGATGAGCAGTTCTTC	CASRNVGGDEQFF
once	TRBJ2-5	TRBV5-8	NA	TGTGCCAGCAACCAGGGGGCAGGGGAGGGCCAAGAGACCCAGTACTTC	CASNQGAGEGQETQYF
NA	TRBJ2-7	TRBV10-2	NA	TGCGCCAGCAGTGAGCCTGAAAGCGAGCAGTACTTC	CASSEPESEQYF
NA	TRBJ1-4	TRBV6-5	NA	TGTGCCAGCAGTTACGTGGGGTTTAGTGAAAAACTGTTTTTT	CASSYVGFSEKLFF
once	TRBJ2-7	TRBV5-1	TRBD1	TGCGCCAGCAGCTCAGGACAGGGGTTCAACGAGCAGTACTTC	CASSSGQGFNEQYF
NA	TRBJ2-1	TRBV7-6	TRBD2	TGTGCCAGCAGCTTAATGGCGGGAGTCACCTACAATGAGCAGTTCTTC	CASSLMAGVTYNEQFF